The TCR beta chain under discussion was sequenced for a study of blood T cells in healthy people across ages. Next came a second PCR, run for about 7 to 12 cycles, which used a sample-barcoded 5' primer along with a J-beta primer mix. From the 5' RACE reads, TCRdb called clonotypes with MiXCR, one entry per CDR3 protein. Seen here are roughly 930,000 distinct CDR3 sequences, about 48% observed once, and the top ten hold around an eighth. This clonotype was seen repeatedly, ten times or more. V was pared by 3 bases and J by 7 bases, with 10 bases of the junction left unmatched. The V gene's germline CDR1 is DFQATT and CDR2 SNEGSKA (reference sequence). There are 15 residues in the CDR3.

This TCR came from a man aged 25-45 years in good health. V is TRBV20-1 and J is TRBJ2-1; 9 bases align to TRBD1. Sequenced: blood. Written as DNA, the CDR3 is TGCAGTGCTAGCAAAAACAGGGGGCTATGGAATGAGCAGTTCTTC. Amino acid sequence: CSASKNRGLWNEQFF.